This T cell receptor (beta chain) was documented in a study of OX40 agonist ivuxolimab in advanced cancers. Study-wide points: Clonal expansion was seen in CD4+ and CD8+ blood T cells by week 6 at 0.1 to 3.0 mg/kg.

The ends lost 1 base at V and 0 bases at J; junction bases unmatched: 4. Germline V lookup: CDR1 SGHRS, CDR2 YFSETQ. The CDR3 spans 17 residues. Worth noting for this clone: Its antigen is not known.

TCRdb's table, derived via immunoSEQ multiplex PCR, lists solely in-frame clones and lacks some. In the table there are 25,000 to 35,000 clones, more than 75% of which are singletons. This receptor was identified in an adult with an advanced solid tumor such as melanoma, head and neck, liver or kidney cancer. The sample consisted of CD4+ or CD8+ T cells sorted from blood, taken in a trial of the OX40 agonist ivuxolimab. This chain joins TRBV5-1 and TRBJ1-1; TRBD1 aligns across 12 bases. The CDR3 DNA reads TGCGCCAGCAGCTTGTTGGGACAGGGGGCAATGAACACTGAAGCTTTCTTT. This translates into CASSLLGQGAMNTEAFF.